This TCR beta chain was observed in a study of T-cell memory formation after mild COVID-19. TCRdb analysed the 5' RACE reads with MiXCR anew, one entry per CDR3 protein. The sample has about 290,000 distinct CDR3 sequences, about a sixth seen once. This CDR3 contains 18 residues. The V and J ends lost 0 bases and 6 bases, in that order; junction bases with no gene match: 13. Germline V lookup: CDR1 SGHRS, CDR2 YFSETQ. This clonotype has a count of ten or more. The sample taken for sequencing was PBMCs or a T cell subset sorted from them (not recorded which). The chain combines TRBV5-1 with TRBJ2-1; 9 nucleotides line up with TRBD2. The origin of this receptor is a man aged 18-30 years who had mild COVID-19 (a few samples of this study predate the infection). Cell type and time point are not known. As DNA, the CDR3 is TGCGCCAGCAGCTTGGTGTGGTTGGGACTAGCCGGGGTCAATGAGCAGTTCTTC. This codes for CASSLVWLGLAGVNEQFF.